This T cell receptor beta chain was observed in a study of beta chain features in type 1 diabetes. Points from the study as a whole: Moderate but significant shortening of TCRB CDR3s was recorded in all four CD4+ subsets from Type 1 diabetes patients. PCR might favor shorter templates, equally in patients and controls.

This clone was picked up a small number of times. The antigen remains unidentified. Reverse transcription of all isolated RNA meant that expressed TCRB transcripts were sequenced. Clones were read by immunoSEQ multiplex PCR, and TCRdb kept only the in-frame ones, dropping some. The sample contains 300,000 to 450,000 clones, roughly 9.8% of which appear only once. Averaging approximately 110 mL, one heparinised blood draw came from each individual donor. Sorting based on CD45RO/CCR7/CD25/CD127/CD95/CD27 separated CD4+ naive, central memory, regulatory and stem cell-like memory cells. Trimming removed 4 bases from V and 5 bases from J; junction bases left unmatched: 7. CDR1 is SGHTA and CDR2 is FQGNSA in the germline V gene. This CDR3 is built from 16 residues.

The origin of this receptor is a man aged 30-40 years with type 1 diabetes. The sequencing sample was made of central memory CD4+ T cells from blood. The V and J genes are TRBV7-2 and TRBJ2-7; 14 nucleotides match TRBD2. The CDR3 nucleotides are TGTGCCAGCAGCTATTATCCGGGACTAGCGGGAGACGAGCAGTACTTC. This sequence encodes CASSYYPGLAGDEQYF. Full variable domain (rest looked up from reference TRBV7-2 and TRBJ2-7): GAGVSQSPSNKVTEKGKDVELRCDPISGHTALYWYRQSLGQGLEFLIYFQGNSAPDKSGLPSDRFSAERTGGSVSTLTIQRTQQEDSAVYLCASSYYPGLAGDEQYFGPGTRLTVT.